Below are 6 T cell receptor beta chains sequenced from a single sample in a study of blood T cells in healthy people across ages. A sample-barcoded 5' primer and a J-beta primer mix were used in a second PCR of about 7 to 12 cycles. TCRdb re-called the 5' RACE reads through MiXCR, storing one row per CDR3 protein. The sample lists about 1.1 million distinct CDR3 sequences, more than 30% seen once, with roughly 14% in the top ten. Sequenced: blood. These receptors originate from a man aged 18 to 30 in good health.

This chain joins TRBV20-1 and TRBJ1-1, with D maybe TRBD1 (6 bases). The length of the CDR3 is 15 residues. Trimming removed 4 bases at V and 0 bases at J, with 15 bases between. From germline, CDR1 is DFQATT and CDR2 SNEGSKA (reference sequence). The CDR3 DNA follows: TGCAGTGCTAAACGCCGCGACAGGATGAACACTGAAGCTTTCTTT. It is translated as CSAKRRDRMNTEAFF.

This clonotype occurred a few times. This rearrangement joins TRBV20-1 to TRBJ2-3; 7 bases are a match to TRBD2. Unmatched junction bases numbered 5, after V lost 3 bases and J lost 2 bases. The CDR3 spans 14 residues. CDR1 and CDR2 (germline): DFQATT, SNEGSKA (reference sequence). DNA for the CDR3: TGCAGTGCTAGGGGGGGGTCTTACACAGATACGCAGTATTTT. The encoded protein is CSARGGSYTDTQYF.

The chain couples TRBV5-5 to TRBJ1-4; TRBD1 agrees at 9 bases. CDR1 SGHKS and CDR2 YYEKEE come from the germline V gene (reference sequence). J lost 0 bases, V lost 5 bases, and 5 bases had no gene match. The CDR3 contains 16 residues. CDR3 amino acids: CASRQTGGATNEKLFF. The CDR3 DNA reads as TGTGCCAGCAGACAAACAGGGGGCGCAACTAATGAAAAACTGTTTTTT.

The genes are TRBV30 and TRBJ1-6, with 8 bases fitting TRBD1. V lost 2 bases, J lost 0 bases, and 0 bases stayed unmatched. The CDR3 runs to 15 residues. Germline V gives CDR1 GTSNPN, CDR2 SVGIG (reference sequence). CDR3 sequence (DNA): TGTGCCTGGAGTACAGGGGGCTCCTATAATTCACCCCTCCACTTT. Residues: CAWSTGGSYNSPLHF. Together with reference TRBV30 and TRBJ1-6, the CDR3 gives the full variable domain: SQTIHQWPATLVQPVGSPLSLECTVEGTSNPNLYWYRQAAGRGLQLLFYSVGIGQISSEVPQNLSASRPQDRQFILSSKKLLLSDSGFYLCAWSTGGSYNSPLHFGNGTRLTVT.

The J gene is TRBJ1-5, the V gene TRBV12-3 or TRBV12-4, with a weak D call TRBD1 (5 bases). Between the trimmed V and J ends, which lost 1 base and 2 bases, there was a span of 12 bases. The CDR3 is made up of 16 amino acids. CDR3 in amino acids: CASSLEGWKGNQPQHF. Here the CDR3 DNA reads TGTGCCAGCAGTTTAGAGGGGTGGAAGGGCAATCAGCCCCAGCATTTT.

CDR3 DNA: TGCAGCGTTGACACAGGGACAGGGGGCGACTATGGCTACACCTTC. Translation: CSVDTGTGGDYGYTF. This chain connects TRBV29-1 to TRBJ1-2, with 12 bases matching TRBD1. The CDR3 consists of 15 residues. CDR1 is SQVTM and CDR2 is ANQGSEA in the germline V gene. V was clipped by 3 bases and J by 3 bases; unmatched bases: 5.